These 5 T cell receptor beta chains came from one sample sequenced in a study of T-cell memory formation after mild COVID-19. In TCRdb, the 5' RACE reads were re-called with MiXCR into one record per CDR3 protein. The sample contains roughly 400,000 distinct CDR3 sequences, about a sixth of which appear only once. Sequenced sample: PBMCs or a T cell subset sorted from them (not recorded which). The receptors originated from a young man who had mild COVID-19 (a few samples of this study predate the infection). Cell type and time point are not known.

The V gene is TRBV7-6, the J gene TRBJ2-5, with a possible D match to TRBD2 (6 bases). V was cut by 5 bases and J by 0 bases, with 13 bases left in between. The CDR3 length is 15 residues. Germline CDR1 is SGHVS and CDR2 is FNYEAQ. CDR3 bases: TGTGCCAGCAGCCAATCCCGGGGGTACCAAGAGACCCAGTACTTC. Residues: CASSQSRGYQETQYF.

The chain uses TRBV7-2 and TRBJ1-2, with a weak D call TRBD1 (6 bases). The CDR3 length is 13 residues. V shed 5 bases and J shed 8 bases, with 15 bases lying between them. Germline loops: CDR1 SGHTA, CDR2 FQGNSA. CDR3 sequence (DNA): TGTGCCAGCAGCCTTGACAGGCGGTCGGGCTACACCTTC. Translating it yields CASSLDRRSGYTF.

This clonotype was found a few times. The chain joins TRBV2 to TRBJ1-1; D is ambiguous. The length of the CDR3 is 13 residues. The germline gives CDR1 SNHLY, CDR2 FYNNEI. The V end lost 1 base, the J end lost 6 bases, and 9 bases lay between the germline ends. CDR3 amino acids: CASSEVRAAEAFF. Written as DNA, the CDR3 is TGTGCCAGCAGTGAAGTAAGGGCGGCTGAAGCTTTCTTT.

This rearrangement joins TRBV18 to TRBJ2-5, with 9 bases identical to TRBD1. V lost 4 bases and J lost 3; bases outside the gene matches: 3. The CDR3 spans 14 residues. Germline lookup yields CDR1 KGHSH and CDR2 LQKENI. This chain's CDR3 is CASSRDRAEETQYF. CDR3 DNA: TGTGCCAGCTCACGGGACAGGGCGGAAGAGACCCAGTACTTC. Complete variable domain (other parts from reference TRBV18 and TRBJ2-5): NAGVMQNPRHLVRRRGQEARLRCSPMKGHSHVYWYRQLPEEGLKFMVYLQKENIIDESGMPKERFSAEFPKEGPSILRIQQVVRGDSAAYFCASSRDRAEETQYFGPGTRLLVL.

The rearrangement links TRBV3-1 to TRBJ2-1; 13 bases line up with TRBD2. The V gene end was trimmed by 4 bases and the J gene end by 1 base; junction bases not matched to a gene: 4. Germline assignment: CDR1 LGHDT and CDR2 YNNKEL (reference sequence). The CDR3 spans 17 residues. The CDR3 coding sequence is TGTGCCAGCAGCCGACTAGCGGGGGGCGTATCCTACAATGAGCAGTTCTTC. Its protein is CASSRLAGGVSYNEQFF.